The T cell receptor (beta chain) under discussion was sequenced for a study of shared clonotypes between healthy human individuals. Study overall: Researchers assigned three CD4 naive, three CD4 memory, two CD8 naive and one CD8 memory plate to each donor. The study, taken as a whole, reports: Naive subsets, compared against memory subsets, generally had larger estimated richness values. An anticipated effect of sequencing depth on clonotype sharing among donors was recognized.

Sequencing was performed with immunoSEQ multiplex PCR; in TCRdb, only in-frame clones are kept and a portion is missing. Here the sample spans about 1,800,000 clones, roughly 95% being singletons. The germline CDR1 and CDR2 sequences are SNHLY and FYNNEI. V was pared by 6 bases and J by 7 bases, with 16 bases of the junction left unmatched. The CDR3 runs 16 residues. On this clone itself: Antigen: not known.

It was CD45RO-negative cells, positively selected for CCR7, that made up naive CD8 cells, with terminally differentiated effector memory CD45RA+ cells excluded. Within Nashville, Tennessee resided all donors, each a Caucasian adult. The sample consisted of naive CD8+ T cells sorted from blood. The sequence came from a man aged 18-30 years in good health. The chain recombines TRBV2 with TRBJ2-7, with 9 bases lining up with TRBD2. CDR3 nucleotides: TGTGCCAGCAGCAGACCGGGACTAGCCCCCTCTGGTGAGCAGTACTTC. The encoded protein is CASSRPGLAPSGEQYF.